This T cell receptor (beta chain) was documented in a study of blood T cell repertoires in COVID-19. Germline lookup yields CDR1 MNHEY and CDR2 SVGAGI. CDR3 length: 14 residues. V lost 6 bases and J lost 6, with 15 bases in between. Here immunoSEQ multiplex PCR was the method, and the copy in TCRdb shows in-frame clones only, minus some. The sample shows fewer than 120,000 clones, 76% of them seen only once. Input material: peripheral blood. The origin of this receptor is a woman aged 80 or over with acute or convalescent COVID-19. V gene TRBV6-5 combines with J gene TRBJ1-5; D is perhaps TRBD1 (5 bases). The CDR3 DNA reads TGTGCCAGCAGGCGGGGCCCGGGAAGTCAGCCCCAGCATTTT. As protein: CASRRGPGSQPQHF.